This paragraph covers one T cell receptor beta chain sequence. The target antigen is unknown. Germline V lookup: CDR1 MNHEY, CDR2 SVGAGI. The CDR3 is made up of 14 amino acids. The V gene end was trimmed by 4 bases and the J gene end by 4 bases; junction bases not matched to a gene: 4. The sample comes from a study of T cell responses to AZD1222 COVID-19 vaccine. Method: immunoSEQ multiplex PCR; TCRdb's copy keeps in-frame clones and lacks some. The sample has around 100,000 clones, 80% to 85% seen once. Broader study findings: Only six individuals given AZD1222 were seropositive at baseline. After two AZD1222 doses, spike-specific TCR breadth and depth rose versus day 0. The repertoires were collected only after the peak T cell response.

The receptor's source is an adult in good health. The sequencing here drew on peripheral blood, taken on day 0 of AZD1222 vaccination. V gene TRBV6-5 combines with J gene TRBJ1-3, with 7 bases identical to TRBD1. Here the CDR3 DNA reads TGTGCCAGCAGTTCGGACAGGTTCGGAAACACCATATATTTT. Residues: CASSSDRFGNTIYF.